This T cell receptor (beta chain) came from a study of Tregs in tolerant kidney transplant recipients. Related graft donors supplied nonmyeloablative bone marrow transplants, and mixed chimerism was transient. The CDR3 runs to 15 residues. CDR1 and CDR2 from the germline V gene are SGHTA and FQGTGA. Trimming stripped 5 bases from V and 8 bases from J, with 20 bases between. Sequenced by immunoSEQ multiplex PCR; TCRdb stores in-frame clones only, minus some. Counted here are approximately 20,000 clones, approximately 81% occurring once; the ten biggest clones make up about 25%. The origin of this receptor is a human patient who received a combined kidney and bone marrow transplant. Some T cells may be provided by the graft donor. The chain carries TRBV7-3 and TRBJ2-3, with D maybe TRBD2 (5 bases). This sample comprised CD8+ T cells from blood (PBMCs), obtained 6 months after the transplant. The CDR3 DNA is TGTGCCAGCAGCCCCCAGCTAGCCAACCGGGTTACGCAGTATTTT. Its protein product is CASSPQLANRVTQYF.